The 22 T cell receptor beta chains below were found in one sample sequenced in a study of Ad26.COV2.S vaccination and SARS-CoV-2 variants. The treatment here: roughly 20 received Ad26.COV2.S at low or high dose, single or two shots; 5 received placebo; per-sample allocation not given. Sampling happened 63 days after the first vaccine or placebo injection. Profiling relied on immunoSEQ multiplex PCR, and the TCRdb table lists in-frame clones only, not all of them. The table includes some 300,000 clones, 85% detected once. The starting material was peripheral blood, obtained in a trial of Ad26.COV2.S vaccine versus placebo. The receptors were sampled from a person aged 18-65 years who received the Ad26.COV2.S COVID-19 vaccine or a placebo.

This chain uses TRBV11-3 with TRBJ2-6, with D unresolved. The CDR3 contains 16 residues. V lost 1 base to trimming and J lost 0 bases, with 7 bases between them. The germline V gene has CDR1 SGHNT and CDR2 YENEEA. DNA of the CDR3: TGTGCCAGCAGCTTAGGAGGTGGCTCTGGGGCCAACGTCCTGACTTTC. This codes for CASSLGGGSGANVLTF.

This chain joins TRBV25-1 and TRBJ2-2; a possible D gene is TRBD2 (7 bases). The CDR3 extends over 17 amino acids. Trimming shortened V by 3 bases and J by 3 bases, and 17 bases separated the two germline ends. The germline gives CDR1 MGHDK, CDR2 SYGVNS. The CDR3 loop is CASSDPRQGGDTGELFF. The CDR3 nucleotides read TGTGCCAGCAGTGACCCCCGCCAAGGGGGGGACACCGGGGAGCTGTTTTTT.

The chain is built from TRBV5-1 and TRBJ1-1; the D gene is possibly TRBD1 (6 bases). Trimming left V 6 bases short and J 5 bases short, with 14 bases between. The CDR3 has 13 amino acids. The germline CDR1 and CDR2 sequences are SGHRS and YFSETQ. CDR3 amino acids: CASKEGVGTEAFF. In DNA form, the CDR3 reads TGCGCCAGCAAGGAGGGGGTGGGGACTGAAGCTTTCTTT.

V gene TRBV6-1 combines with J gene TRBJ2-7; 10 nucleotides match TRBD1. This CDR3 has 14 amino acids. Germline CDR1 and CDR2: MNHNS and SASEGT. V lost 3 bases to trimming and J lost 4 bases; unmatched junction nucleotides: 3. CDR3 sequence: CASSDWGQGYEQYF. CDR3 DNA sequence: TGTGCCAGCAGTGATTGGGGACAGGGGTACGAGCAGTACTTC.

The chain combines TRBV14 with TRBJ1-3; possibly TRBD1 for D (6 bases). CDR3 size: 17 residues. In germline, CDR1 is SGHDN, CDR2 FVKESK. V lost 1 base and J lost 3, with 16 bases in between. Written as DNA, the CDR3 is TGTGCCAGCAGCCAAGGGATTCGGGGGGCGCATGGAAACACCATATATTTT. Translating gives CASSQGIRGAHGNTIYF. The whole variable domain, remainder taken from reference TRBV14 and TRBJ1-3, is EAGVTQFPSHSVIEKGQTVTLRCDPISGHDNLYWYRRVMGKEIKFLLHFVKESKQDESGMPNNRFLAERTGGTYSTLKVQPAELEDSGVYFCASSQGIRGAHGNTIYFGEGSWLTVV.

The chain couples TRBV18 to TRBJ2-7, with TRBD2 as a possible D gene (5 bases). The CDR3 loop spans 15 amino acids. The germline V and J ends were trimmed by 8 bases and 0 bases, with 17 bases remaining between them. Germline V CDR1 and CDR2: KGHSH, LQKENI. The CDR3 is CASPPPPGYSYEQYF. The CDR3 coding sequence is TGTGCCAGCCCGCCGCCTCCGGGATACTCCTACGAGCAGTACTTC.

This chain connects TRBV5-4 to TRBJ2-7; 8 bases line up with TRBD1. Germline V lookup: CDR1 SGHNT, CDR2 YYREEE (reference sequence). The CDR3 consists of 16 residues. V lost 2 bases to trimming and J lost 6 bases; unmatched junction nucleotides: 13. CDR3 bases: TGTGCCAGCAGCTTTGGGCAGGGGGCTGGGGGGCGCGAGCAGTACTTC. It specifies CASSFGQGAGGREQYF. Combining the CDR3 with reference TRBV5-4 and TRBJ2-7 gives the whole variable domain ETGVTQSPTHLIKTRGQQVTLRCSSQSGHNTVSWYQQALGQGPQFIFQYYREEENGRGNFPPRFSGLQFPNYSSELNVNALELDDSALYLCASSFGQGAGGREQYFGPGTRLTVT.

V usage is TRBV7-8 and J usage is TRBJ2-1, with 11 bases lining up with TRBD2. The ends lost 6 bases at V and 4 bases at J; junction bases unmatched: 11. Germline V CDR1 and CDR2: SGHVS, FQNEAQ. This CDR3 has 17 amino acids. The CDR3 sequence is CASSPTIAGGRYNEQFF. The CDR3 DNA reads as TGTGCCAGCAGTCCTACCATAGCGGGGGGGCGGTACAATGAGCAGTTCTTC.

J is TRBJ2-1 and V is TRBV11-3; the match to TRBD2 covers 14 bases. Germline CDR1 and CDR2: SGHNT and YENEEA. The ends lost 5 bases at V and 9 bases at J; junction bases unmatched: 3. This CDR3 contains 14 residues. CDR3 DNA: TGTGCCAGCAGCCCCGGGACTAGCGGGGGTGAGCAGTTCTTC. Translated: CASSPGTSGGEQFF.

The chain combines TRBV5-1 with TRBJ2-1, with 8 nucleotides matching TRBD2. Germline CDR1 and CDR2: SGHRS and YFSETQ. This CDR3 has 16 residues. The trim removed 3 bases at V and 9 bases at J, leaving 14 bases unmatched. The CDR3 region has the DNA TGCGCCAGCAGCTCTCTTTCCGGGGGGGCCAGGGGTGAGCAGTTCTTC. It is translated as CASSSLSGGARGEQFF.

A single count supports this clone. The chain is built from TRBV29-1 and TRBJ1-1; D is uncertain. CDR3 length: 13 residues. Per germline, CDR1 SQVTM and CDR2 ANQGSEA. V lost 4 bases, J lost 1 base, and 10 bases lay in between. CDR3 coding DNA: TGCAGCGTTGTTAGACACCCGAACACTGAAGCTTTCTTT. It translates to CSVVRHPNTEAFF.

The V gene is TRBV24-1, the J gene TRBJ2-3; 9 bases line up with TRBD2. V trimming: 9 bases; J trimming: 5 bases; junction bases outside the gene matches: 11. The V gene's germline CDR1 is KGHDR and CDR2 SFDVKD. The CDR3 contains 15 residues. The CDR3 spells CATEGSGGKIDTQYF. The DNA for the CDR3 is TGTGCCACCGAGGGCAGCGGGGGGAAGATAGATACGCAGTATTTT.

This clone was recorded only once. The chain employs TRBV19 and TRBJ2-1; D might be TRBD2 (6 bases). The CDR3 has 12 residues. CDR1 LNHDA and CDR2 SQIVND come from the germline V gene (reference sequence). V was shortened by 6 bases and J by 8 bases, with 11 bases between the two germline ends. The CDR3 sequence: CASSLAGYEQFF. The CDR3 DNA follows: TGTGCCAGTAGCCTGGCGGGGTATGAGCAGTTCTTC.

The chain is built from TRBV18 and TRBJ2-3; D is tentatively TRBD1 or TRBD2 (5 bases each). CDR1 and CDR2 from the germline V gene are KGHSH and LQKENI. The CDR3 runs to 14 residues. V was pared by 3 bases and J by 5 bases, with 12 bases between. The CDR3 region is CASSPVGTGDTQYF. CDR3 nucleotide sequence: TGTGCCAGCTCACCCGTTGGGACGGGAGATACGCAGTATTTT.

The V call is TRBV5-1, the J call TRBJ2-1; D is unresolved. The CDR3 sequence is 15 residues long. Germline V gene data show CDR1 as SGHRS and CDR2 as YFSETQ. Trimming stripped 2 bases from V and 3 bases from J, with 12 bases between. CDR3 bases: TGCGCCAGCAGCTTCGGCGACTCCAGCTACAATGAGCAGTTCTTC. Amino acid sequence: CASSFGDSSYNEQFF.

The chain employs TRBV6-5 and TRBJ2-5; TRBD2 agrees at 8 bases. Germline CDR1 reads MNHEY; CDR2 reads SVGAGI. The CDR3 loop spans 15 amino acids. Unmatched junction bases numbered 11, after V lost 6 bases and J lost 5 bases. Written as DNA, the CDR3 is TGTGCCAGCAGGGTTAGCGGGGAGGGATCGGAGACCCAGTACTTC. It is translated as CASRVSGEGSETQYF.

The V and J genes are TRBV3-1 (or the pseudogene TRBV3-2) and TRBJ1-3; D uncertain. CDR1 and CDR2 (germline): LGHDT, YNNKEL (reference sequence). Deletions cut 0 bases from V and 2 bases from J, with 14 bases between. This CDR3 contains 17 residues. The CDR3 sequence: CASSQERISVAGNTIYF. CDR3 coding DNA: TGTGCCAGCAGCCAAGAGAGGATCAGCGTAGCTGGAAACACCATATATTTT.

This clone was seen just once. CDR3 in DNA: TGTGCCAGTAAGCCGACGGGCGTCGGCACAGATACGCAGTATTTT. It is translated as CASKPTGVGTDTQYF. The V call is TRBV19, the J call TRBJ2-3; D remains unclear. Per germline, CDR1 LNHDA and CDR2 SQIVND (reference sequence). Trimming took off 7 bases at V and 1 base at J, with 15 bases between the two ends. The CDR3 sequence is 15 residues long.

The V call is TRBV24-1, the J call TRBJ1-3; D call uncertain. CDR3 length: 16 residues. Deletions cut 1 base from V and 4 bases from J, with 13 bases between. The V gene's germline CDR1 is KGHDR and CDR2 SFDVKD. The CDR3 here is CATSDFRADGGNTIYF. The CDR3 bases are TGTGCCACCAGTGATTTCCGGGCTGATGGGGGAAACACCATATATTTT.

The rearrangement links TRBV11-2 to TRBJ2-1; 11 nucleotides match TRBD2. From germline, CDR1 is SGHAT and CDR2 FQNNGV. This CDR3 spans 16 amino acids. Losses at the gene ends were 6 bases for V and 1 base for J; bases not matched to a gene: 5. The CDR3 here is CASRDTSGGSYNEQFF. In DNA form, the CDR3 reads TGTGCCAGCAGAGATACTAGCGGGGGTTCCTACAATGAGCAGTTCTTC.

The chain links TRBV7-6 to TRBJ2-6; D possibly matches TRBD1 or TRBD2 (7 bases each). The CDR3 is 17 amino acids. Germline V gene sequence: CDR1 SGHVS, CDR2 FNYEAQ. V was clipped by 2 bases and J by 4 bases, with 15 bases between them. The CDR3 is CASSLNRGGTGANVLTF. As DNA, the CDR3 is TGTGCCAGCAGCTTAAACAGGGGAGGGACAGGGGCCAACGTCCTGACTTTC.

As concerns this clone: One end of the junction does not line up with germline, which may come from a read error. V is TRBV28 and J is TRBJ1-2; D not certain. Per the germline V gene, CDR1 is MDHEN and CDR2 is SYDVKM. The CDR3 is 14 residues long. The CDR3 spells CASSLSYAGGIPYF. In nucleotides, the CDR3 is TGTGCCAGCAGTTTATCCTACGCGGGCGGGATACCATACTTC.